The source of this TCR beta chain is a study of beta chain features in type 1 diabetes. General study results and limits: In comparison with healthy donors, patients had naive, central memory and Treg TCRB repertoires that appeared more similar.

Since all of the isolated RNA was reverse transcribed, expressed TCRB transcripts were what got sequenced. The table came from immunoSEQ multiplex PCR; TCRdb's copy has only in-frame clones and leaves some out. Seen here are some 330,000 clones, 9.5% to 12% observed once, and the top ten hold under 0.02%. V was clipped by 1 base and J by 10 bases, with 16 bases between them. The CDR3 is made up of 13 amino acids. Germline V gives CDR1 GTSNPN, CDR2 SVGIG (reference sequence). Comments on this clone: Its antigen is as yet unknown.

Sorting based on CD45RO/CCR7/CD25/CD127/CD95/CD27 separated CD4+ naive, central memory, regulatory and stem cell-like memory cells. Source material: naive CD4+ T cells from blood. This receptor was identified in a woman aged 25 to 39 in good health. The chain couples TRBV30 to TRBJ1-1; a weak D match, TRBD1 (6 bases). CDR3: CAWSATGTGRAFF. CDR3 DNA sequence: TGTGCCTGGAGTGCGACAGGAACTGGTCGAGCTTTCTTT.